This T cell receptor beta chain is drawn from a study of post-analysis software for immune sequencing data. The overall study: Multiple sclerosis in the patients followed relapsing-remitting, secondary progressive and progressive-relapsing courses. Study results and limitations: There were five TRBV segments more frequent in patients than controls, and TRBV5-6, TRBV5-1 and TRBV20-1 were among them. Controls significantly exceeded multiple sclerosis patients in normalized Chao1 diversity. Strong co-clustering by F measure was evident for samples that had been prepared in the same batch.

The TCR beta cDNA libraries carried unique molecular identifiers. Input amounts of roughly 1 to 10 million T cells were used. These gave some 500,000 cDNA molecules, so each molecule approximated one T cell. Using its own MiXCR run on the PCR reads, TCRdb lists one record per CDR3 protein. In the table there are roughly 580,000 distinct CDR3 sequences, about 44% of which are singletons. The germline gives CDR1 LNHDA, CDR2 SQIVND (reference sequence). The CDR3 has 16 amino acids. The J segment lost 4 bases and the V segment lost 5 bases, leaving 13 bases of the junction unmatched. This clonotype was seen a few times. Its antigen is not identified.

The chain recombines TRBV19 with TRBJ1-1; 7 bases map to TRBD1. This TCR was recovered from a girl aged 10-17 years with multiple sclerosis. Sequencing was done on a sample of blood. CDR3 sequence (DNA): TGTGCCAGTAGTTCCCTTTCGGCAGGGGGTATCACTGAAGCTTTCTTT. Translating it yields CASSSLSAGGITEAFF. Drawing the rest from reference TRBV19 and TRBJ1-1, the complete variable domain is DGGITQSPKYLFRKEGQNVTLSCEQNLNHDAMYWYRQDPGQGLRLIYYSQIVNDFQKGDIAEGYSVSREKKESFPLTVTSAQKNPTAFYLCASSSLSAGGITEAFFGQGTRLTVV.